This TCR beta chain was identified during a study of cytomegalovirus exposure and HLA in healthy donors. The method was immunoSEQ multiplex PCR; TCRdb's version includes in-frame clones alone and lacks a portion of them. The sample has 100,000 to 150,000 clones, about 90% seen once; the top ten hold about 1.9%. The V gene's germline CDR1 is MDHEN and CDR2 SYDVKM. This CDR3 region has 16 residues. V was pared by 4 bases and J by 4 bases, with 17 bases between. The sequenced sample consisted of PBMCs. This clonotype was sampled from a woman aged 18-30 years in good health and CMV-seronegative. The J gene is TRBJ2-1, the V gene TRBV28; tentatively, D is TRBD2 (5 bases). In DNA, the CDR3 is TGTGCCAGCAGTTCCGGAAGTACTAAGCGGTACAATGAGCAGTTCTTC. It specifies CASSSGSTKRYNEQFF.